This TCR beta chain emerged from a study of blood T cell repertoires in COVID-19 (dated by TCRdb to the early 2020s). Broadly, across the study: Collaborator samples came from the United States, Italy and Spain and covered acute and convalescent phases of COVID-19. The prospective study material was composed of cDNA or gDNA derived from T cells, B-cell-depleted T cells, or PBMCs. Subjects who had been exposed to COVID-19, were actively infected with it, or had recovered from it provided the deeply sampled blood TCRbeta repertoires that made up the dataset. The repertoires were released in a freely available public database meant as a resource for research on the immune response to SARS-CoV-2. Samples were obtained from the ongoing ImmuneRACE study (first 160 participants) and from over a thousand subjects provided by 6 global collaborators. Sample metadata almost always included a de-identified subject ID, COVID-19 status, age in years and sex. Where available, HLA class I and class II types were obtained from metadata supplied by the sample provider rather than from assay-based typing.

The research as a whole found: How much clinical and demographic metadata was included differed by source and by participant, and the metadata was provided uncurated.

Remarks on this clone: Its specific antigen is unknown. Nothing much larger sits one base from this clone, and base qualities are not available.

The immunoSEQ Assay, a bias-controlled multiplex PCR, was used to amplify TCRbeta CDR3 regions from genomic DNA. On the authors' methods: Nucleated cell counts per sample were estimated from amplification of reference gene primers within the assay. To quantify the absolute abundance of each unique TCRbeta CDR3 rearrangement, sequence reads were collapsed and filtered. Productive Simpson clonality was computed per sample as the square root of Simpson's diversity index over productive rearrangements. TCRdb retrieved this table from immuneACCESS and kept in-frame rearrangements only. Not all clones are present; in checked studies, unresolved V genes account for under half, and no reason is known for the remainder. The D gene and trimming were derived from the DNA, and the V and J assignments and clone size from that table. The sample table lists tens of thousands of clones, 80% of them with a count of one. The ten largest clones add up to approximately 7.2% of the sample.

Collaborating institutions collected whole blood in K2EDTA tubes following their own protocols. For TCRbeta analysis, collaborators shipped samples in one of three forms: frozen whole blood, isolated PBMCs, or DNA extracted from either of those sample types. According to the germline V gene, CDR1 reads SGHTA and CDR2 reads FQGNSA. At the junction V is shortened by 2 bases and J by 0 bases, with 4 bases in between. The CDR3 covers 13 residues, taking in both the cysteine and the phenylalanine. Only CDR3 DNA is held: 39 bases, read in frame from base 1. This clonotype originated in a man aged 55-75 years with acute or convalescent COVID-19. Sequenced material: peripheral blood. The chain links TRBV7-2 with TRBJ1-1; the D gene identity is not certain. The CDR3 loop reads CASSLQMNTEAFF. In nucleotides, the sequence is TGTGCCAGCAGCTTACAAATGAACACTGAAGCTTTCTTT.